This TCR beta chain stems from a study of shared clonotypes between healthy human individuals. The wider study: Three plates were used per donor for CD4 naive, three for CD4 memory, two for CD8 naive and one for CD8 memory.

Here immunoSEQ multiplex PCR was the method, and the copy in TCRdb shows in-frame clones only, minus some. The sample carries about 730,000 clones, just under 75% recorded once. As to this clone: No antigen is known for it.

Study results and caveats: Shared clonotypes: about 4.6% naive CD4, around 3.7% naive CD8, about 2.2% memory CD4, approximately 0.4% memory CD8. Memory subsets generally showed lower estimated richness than naive subsets.

The donors were all Caucasian adults (living in Nashville, Tennessee). This TCR was recovered from a woman in her twenties or thirties in good health. Sequenced input: memory CD4+ T cells sorted from blood. Subset noted: CD45RA-negative fraction.

The CDR3 spells CASSKGEGSYEQYF. The CDR3 bases are TGTGCCAGCAGCAAAGGAGAGGGTTCCTACGAGCAGTACTTC. The J gene is TRBJ2-7, the V gene TRBV21-1; the table's D gene call, TRBD2, was not cross checked with the DNA. TRBV21-1 is designated a pseudogene. This CDR3 is 14 amino acids long.